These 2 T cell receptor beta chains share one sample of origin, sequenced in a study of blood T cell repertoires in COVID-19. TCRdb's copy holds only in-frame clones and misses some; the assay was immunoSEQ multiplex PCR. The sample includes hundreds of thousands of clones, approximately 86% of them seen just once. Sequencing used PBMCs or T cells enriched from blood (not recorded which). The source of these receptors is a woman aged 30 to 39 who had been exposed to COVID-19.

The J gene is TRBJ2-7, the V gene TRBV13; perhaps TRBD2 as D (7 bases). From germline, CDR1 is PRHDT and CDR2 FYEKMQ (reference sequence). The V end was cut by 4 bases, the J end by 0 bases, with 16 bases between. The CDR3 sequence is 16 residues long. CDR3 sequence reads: CASSSRGAPVSYEQYF. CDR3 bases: TGTGCCAGCAGCTCACGGGGGGCGCCCGTCTCCTACGAGCAGTACTTC.

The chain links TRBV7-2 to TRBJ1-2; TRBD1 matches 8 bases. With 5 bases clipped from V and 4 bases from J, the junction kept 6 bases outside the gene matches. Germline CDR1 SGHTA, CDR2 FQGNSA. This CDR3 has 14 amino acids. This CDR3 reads CASSLTGDSYGYTF. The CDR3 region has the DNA TGTGCCAGCAGCCTGACAGGGGATAGCTATGGCTACACCTTC. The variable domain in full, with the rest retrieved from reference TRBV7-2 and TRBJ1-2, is GAGVSQSPSNKVTEKGKDVELRCDPISGHTALYWYRQSLGQGLEFLIYFQGNSAPDKSGLPSDRFSAERTGGSVSTLTIQRTQQEDSAVYLCASSLTGDSYGYTFGSGTRLTVV.